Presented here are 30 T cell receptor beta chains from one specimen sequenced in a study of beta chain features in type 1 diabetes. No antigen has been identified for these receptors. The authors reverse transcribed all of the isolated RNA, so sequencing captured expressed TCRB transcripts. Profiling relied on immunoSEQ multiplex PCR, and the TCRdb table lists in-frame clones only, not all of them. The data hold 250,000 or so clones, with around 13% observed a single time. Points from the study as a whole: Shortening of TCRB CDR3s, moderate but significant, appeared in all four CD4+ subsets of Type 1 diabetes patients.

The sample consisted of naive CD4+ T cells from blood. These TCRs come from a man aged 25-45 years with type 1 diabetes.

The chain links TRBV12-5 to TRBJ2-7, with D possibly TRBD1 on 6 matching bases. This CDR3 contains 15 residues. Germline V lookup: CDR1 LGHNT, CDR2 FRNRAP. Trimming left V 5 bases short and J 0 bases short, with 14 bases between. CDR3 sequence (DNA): TGTGCTAGTGGTATAGGACAGATTAGCTCCTACGAGCAGTACTTC. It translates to CASGIGQISSYEQYF.

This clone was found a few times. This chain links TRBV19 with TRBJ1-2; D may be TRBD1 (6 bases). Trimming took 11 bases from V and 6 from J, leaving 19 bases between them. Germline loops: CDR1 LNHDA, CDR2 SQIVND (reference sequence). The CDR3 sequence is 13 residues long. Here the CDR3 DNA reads TGTGCCTGTGTTGGCAGGGGATCTCATGGCTACACCTTC. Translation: CACVGRGSHGYTF.

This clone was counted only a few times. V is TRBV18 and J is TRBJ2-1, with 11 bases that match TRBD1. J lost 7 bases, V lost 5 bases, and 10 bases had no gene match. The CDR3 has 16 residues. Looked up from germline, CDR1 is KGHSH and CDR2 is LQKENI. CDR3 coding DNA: TGTGCCAGCTCAGAACAAGACGGGACAGGGGGGAATGAGCAGTTCTTC. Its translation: CASSEQDGTGGNEQFF.

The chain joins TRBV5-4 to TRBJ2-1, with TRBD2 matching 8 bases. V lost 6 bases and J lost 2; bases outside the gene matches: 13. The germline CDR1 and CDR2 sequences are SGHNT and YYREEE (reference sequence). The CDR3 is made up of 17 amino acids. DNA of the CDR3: TGTGCCAGCAAGAAAGCGGGAGAAAGGGTCCCCTACAATGAGCAGTTCTTC. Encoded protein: CASKKAGERVPYNEQFF.

CDR3 loop: CASSRNPGQEFEQYF. CDR3 nucleotides: TGTGCCAGCTCACGTAACCCGGGACAGGAATTCGAGCAGTACTTC. The chain carries TRBV18 and TRBJ2-7; 8 nucleotides agree with TRBD1. V lost 4 bases to trimming and J lost 6 bases; unmatched junction nucleotides: 11. The germline CDR1 and CDR2 sequences are KGHSH and LQKENI. This CDR3 region has 15 residues.

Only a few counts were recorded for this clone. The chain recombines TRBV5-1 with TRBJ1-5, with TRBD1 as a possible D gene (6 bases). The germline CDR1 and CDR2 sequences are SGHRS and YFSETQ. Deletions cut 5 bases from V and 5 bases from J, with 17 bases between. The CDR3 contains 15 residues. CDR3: CASSREGGPDQPQHF. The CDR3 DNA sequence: TGCGCCAGCAGTCGCGAGGGGGGGCCGGATCAGCCCCAGCATTTT.

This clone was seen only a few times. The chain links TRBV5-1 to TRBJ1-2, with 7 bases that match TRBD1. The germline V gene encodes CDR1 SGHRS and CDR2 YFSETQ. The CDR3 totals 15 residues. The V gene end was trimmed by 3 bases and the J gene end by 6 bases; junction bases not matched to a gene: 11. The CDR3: CASSSPGQKRHGYTF. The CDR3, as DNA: TGCGCCAGCAGCTCTCCGGGACAGAAAAGACATGGCTACACCTTC.

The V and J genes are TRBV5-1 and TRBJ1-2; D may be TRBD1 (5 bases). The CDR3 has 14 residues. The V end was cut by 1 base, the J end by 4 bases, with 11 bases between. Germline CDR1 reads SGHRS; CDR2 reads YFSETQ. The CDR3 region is CASSLLRGSYGYTF. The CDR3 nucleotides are TGCGCCAGCAGCTTGTTAAGGGGAAGCTATGGCTACACCTTC.

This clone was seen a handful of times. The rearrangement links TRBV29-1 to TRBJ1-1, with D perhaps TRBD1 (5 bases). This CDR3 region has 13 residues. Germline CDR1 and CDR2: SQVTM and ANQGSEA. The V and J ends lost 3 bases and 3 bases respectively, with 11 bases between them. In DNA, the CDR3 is TGCAGCGTTGAGGAGGGGTACGACACTGAAGCTTTCTTT. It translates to CSVEEGYDTEAFF. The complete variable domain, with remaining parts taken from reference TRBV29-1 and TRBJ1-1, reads SAVISQKPSRDICQRGTSLTIQCQVDSQVTMMFWYRQQPGQSLTLIATANQGSEATYESGFVIDKFPISRPNLTFSTLTVSNMSPEDSSIYLCSVEEGYDTEAFFGQGTRLTVV.

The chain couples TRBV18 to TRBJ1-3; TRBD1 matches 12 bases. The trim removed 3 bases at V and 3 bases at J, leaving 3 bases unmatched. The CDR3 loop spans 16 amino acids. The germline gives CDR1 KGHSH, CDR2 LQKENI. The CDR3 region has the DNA TGTGCCAGCTCACCGGGACAGGGGGCGAGTGGAAACACCATATATTTT. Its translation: CASSPGQGASGNTIYF.

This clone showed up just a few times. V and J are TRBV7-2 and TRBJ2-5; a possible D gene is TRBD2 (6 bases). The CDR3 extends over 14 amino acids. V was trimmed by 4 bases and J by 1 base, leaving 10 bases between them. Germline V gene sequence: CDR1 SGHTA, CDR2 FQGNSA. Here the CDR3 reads CASSWAGSQETQYF. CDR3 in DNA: TGTGCCAGCAGCTGGGCGGGGTCCCAAGAGACCCAGTACTTC.

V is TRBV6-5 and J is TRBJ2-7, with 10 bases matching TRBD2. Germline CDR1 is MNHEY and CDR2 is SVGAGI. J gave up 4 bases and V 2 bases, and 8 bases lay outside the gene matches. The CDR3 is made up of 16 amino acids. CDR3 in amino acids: CASSYRLAGVVYEQYF. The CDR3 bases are TGTGCCAGCAGTTACAGGCTAGCGGGAGTAGTATACGAGCAGTACTTC.

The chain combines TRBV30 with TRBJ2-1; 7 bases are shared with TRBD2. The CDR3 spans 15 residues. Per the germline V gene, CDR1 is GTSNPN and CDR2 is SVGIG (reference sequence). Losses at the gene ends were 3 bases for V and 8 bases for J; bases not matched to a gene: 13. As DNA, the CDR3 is TGTGCCTGGAGAGCTAGCGGACCCGCCTGGGATGAGCAGTTCTTC. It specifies CAWRASGPAWDEQFF.

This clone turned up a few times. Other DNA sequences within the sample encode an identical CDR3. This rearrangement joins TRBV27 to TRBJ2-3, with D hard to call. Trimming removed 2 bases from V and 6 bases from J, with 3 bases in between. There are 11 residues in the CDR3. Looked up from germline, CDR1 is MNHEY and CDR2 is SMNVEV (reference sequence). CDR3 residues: CASSLRDTQYF. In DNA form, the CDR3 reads TGTGCCAGCAGTTTACGGGATACGCAGTATTTT.

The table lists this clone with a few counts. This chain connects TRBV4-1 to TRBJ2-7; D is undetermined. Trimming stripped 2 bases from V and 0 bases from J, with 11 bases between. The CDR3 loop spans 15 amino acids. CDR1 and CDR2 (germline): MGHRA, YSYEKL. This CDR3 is CASSQIGGNSYEQYF. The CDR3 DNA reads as TGCGCCAGCAGCCAAATCGGCGGCAACTCCTACGAGCAGTACTTC.

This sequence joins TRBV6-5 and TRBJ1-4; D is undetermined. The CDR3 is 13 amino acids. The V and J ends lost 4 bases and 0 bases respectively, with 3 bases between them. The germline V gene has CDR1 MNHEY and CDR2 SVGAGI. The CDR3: CASSLTTNEKLFF. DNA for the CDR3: TGTGCCAGCAGTTTAACAACTAATGAAAAACTGTTTTTT.

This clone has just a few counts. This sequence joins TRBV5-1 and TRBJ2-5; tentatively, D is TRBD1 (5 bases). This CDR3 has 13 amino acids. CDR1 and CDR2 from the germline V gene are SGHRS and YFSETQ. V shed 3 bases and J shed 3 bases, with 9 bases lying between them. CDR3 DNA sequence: TGCGCCAGCAGCTCCGAAGGGGAAGAGACCCAGTACTTC. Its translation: CASSSEGEETQYF.

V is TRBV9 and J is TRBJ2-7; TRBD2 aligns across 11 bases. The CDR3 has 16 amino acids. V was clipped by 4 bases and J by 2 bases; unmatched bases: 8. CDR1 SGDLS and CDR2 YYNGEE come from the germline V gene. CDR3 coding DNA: TGTGCCAGCAGCCTTCATAGCGGGGGGGCCCCCTACGAGCAGTACTTC. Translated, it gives CASSLHSGGAPYEQYF.

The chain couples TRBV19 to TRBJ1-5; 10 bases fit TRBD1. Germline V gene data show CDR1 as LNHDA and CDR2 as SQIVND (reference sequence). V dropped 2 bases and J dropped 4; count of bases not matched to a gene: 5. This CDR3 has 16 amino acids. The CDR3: CASSIRGTGVNQPQHF. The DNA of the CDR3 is TGTGCCAGTAGTATAAGGGGGACAGGGGTAAATCAGCCCCAGCATTTT.

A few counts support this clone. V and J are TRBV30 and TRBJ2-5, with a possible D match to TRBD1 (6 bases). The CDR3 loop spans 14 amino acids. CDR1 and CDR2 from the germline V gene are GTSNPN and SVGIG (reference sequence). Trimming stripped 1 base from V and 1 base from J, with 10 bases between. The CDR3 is CAWSARRGQETQYF. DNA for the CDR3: TGTGCCTGGAGTGCCCGCAGGGGCCAAGAGACCCAGTACTTC.

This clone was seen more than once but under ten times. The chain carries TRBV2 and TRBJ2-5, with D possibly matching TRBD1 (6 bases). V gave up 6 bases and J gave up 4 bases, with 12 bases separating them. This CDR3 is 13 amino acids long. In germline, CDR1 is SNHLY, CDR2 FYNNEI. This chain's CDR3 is CASSGQPGETQYF. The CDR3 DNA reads TGTGCCAGCAGCGGACAGCCAGGAGAGACCCAGTACTTC.

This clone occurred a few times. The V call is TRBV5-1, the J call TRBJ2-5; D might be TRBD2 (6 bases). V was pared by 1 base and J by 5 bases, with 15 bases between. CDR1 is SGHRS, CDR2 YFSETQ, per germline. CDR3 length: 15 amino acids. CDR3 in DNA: TGCGCCAGCAGCTTGTTTGGGGAGGTCGGGGAGACCCAGTACTTC. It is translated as CASSLFGEVGETQYF.

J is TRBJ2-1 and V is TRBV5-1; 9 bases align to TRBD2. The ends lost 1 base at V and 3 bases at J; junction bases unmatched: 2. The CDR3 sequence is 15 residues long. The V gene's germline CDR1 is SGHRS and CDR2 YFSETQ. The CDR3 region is CASSLSSGVYNEQFF. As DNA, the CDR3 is TGCGCCAGCAGCTTGTCTAGCGGGGTCTACAATGAGCAGTTCTTC.

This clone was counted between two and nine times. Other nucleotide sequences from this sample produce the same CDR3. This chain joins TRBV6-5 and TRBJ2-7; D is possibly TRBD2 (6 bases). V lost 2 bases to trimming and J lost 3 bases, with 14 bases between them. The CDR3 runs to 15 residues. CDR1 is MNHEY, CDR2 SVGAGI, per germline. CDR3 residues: CASSYAGTGDYEQYF. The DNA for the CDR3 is TGTGCCAGCAGTTACGCCGGGACGGGAGACTACGAGCAGTACTTC.

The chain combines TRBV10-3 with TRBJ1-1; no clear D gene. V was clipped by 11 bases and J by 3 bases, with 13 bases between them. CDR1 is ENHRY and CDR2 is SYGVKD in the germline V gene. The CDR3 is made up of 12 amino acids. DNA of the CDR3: TGTGCCTCTTCTCGGGGAGACACTGAAGCTTTCTTT. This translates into CASSRGDTEAFF.

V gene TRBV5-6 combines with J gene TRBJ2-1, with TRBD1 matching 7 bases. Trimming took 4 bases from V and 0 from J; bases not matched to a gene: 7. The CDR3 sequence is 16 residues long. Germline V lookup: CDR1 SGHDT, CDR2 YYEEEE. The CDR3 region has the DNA TGTGCCAGCAGCCCGGACAGGCAAATCTCCTACAATGAGCAGTTCTTC. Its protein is CASSPDRQISYNEQFF.

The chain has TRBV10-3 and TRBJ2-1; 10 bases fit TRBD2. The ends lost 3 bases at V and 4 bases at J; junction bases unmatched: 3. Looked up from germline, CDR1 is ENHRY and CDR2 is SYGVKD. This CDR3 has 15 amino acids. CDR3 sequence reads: CAISDERGGYNEQFF. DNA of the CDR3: TGTGCCATCAGTGATGAGCGGGGGGGTTACAATGAGCAGTTCTTC.

This CDR3 reads CASSYRVRDGYTF. The DNA of the CDR3 is TGCGCCAGCAGTTACAGGGTCAGGGATGGCTACACCTTC. The V gene is TRBV4-1, the J gene TRBJ1-2; D perhaps matches TRBD1 (6 bases). The CDR3 extends over 13 amino acids. CDR1 is MGHRA, CDR2 YSYEKL, per germline. Trimming removed 6 bases at V and 6 bases at J, with 14 bases between.

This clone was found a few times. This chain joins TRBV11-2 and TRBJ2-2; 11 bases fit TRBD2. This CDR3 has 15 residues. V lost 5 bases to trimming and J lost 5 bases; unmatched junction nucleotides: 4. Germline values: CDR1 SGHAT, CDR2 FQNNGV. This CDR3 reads CASSPRTSGTGELFF. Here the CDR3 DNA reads TGTGCCAGCAGCCCCAGGACTAGCGGGACCGGGGAGCTGTTTTTT.

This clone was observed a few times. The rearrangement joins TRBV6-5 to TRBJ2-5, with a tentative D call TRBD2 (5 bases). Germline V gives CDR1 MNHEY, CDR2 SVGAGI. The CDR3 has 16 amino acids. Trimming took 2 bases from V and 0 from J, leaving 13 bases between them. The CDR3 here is CASSYGLGGDQETQYF. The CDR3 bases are TGTGCCAGCAGTTACGGACTCGGTGGGGACCAAGAGACCCAGTACTTC.